This T cell receptor beta chain was identified during a study of blood T cell repertoires in COVID-19. Study-level information: Material from acute and convalescent COVID-19 was sourced from the United States, Italy and Spain. PBMCs, B-cell-depleted T cells, or T cells provided the cDNA or gDNA that made up the material.

Source study methods: The assay estimated nucleated cells by amplifying reference gene primers. The repertoire was sequenced with immunoSEQ multiplex PCR; TCRdb's copy has only in-frame clones and lacks some. V and J calls and clone size are given by that table; D and trimming were obtained from the DNA. The sample lists about 150,000 clones, around four fifths occurring once. This CDR3 has 13 amino acids. J gave up 5 bases and V 2 bases, and 2 bases lay outside the gene matches. The sample consisted of peripheral blood. The TCR was taken from a woman in her 70s who had recovered from COVID-19. The chain links TRBV12-3 or TRBV12-4 to TRBJ2-5; 7 nucleotides match TRBD2. The CDR3 DNA reads as TGTGCCAGCAGTTTAAGAGCGGGGGAGACCCAGTACTTC. The encoded protein is CASSLRAGETQYF.